This TCR beta chain is from a study of HIV-infected patients and healthy controls (dated by TCRdb to about 2014). A note on the overall study: The study tested whether deep TCR repertoire sequencing of HIV patients' small blood samples could capture immune perturbation and reconstitution. The full study reports these points: Using whole blood restricted sequencing depth and prevented separating the dynamics of distinct T-cell subpopulations. Significantly different mean usage between HIV-infected patients and controls was observed for eight alpha and eight beta V genes. MAIT cell alpha-chain CDR3s were found at high frequency in healthy controls but were severely depleted in HIV+ repertoires. HLA typing of donors was not performed in the study. Compared with untreated HIV+ repertoires, healthy control repertoires had roughly threefold more distinct CDR3s and a higher Shannon diversity. The study cohorts differed slightly in age and sex profile, but those differences did not account for the observed differences in diversity. HIV-associated CDR3s exhibited a significant reduction in frequency during therapy, whereas CMV-associated CDR3s exhibited no significant change, although the majority increased in frequency. Alpha-beta chain pairing was not determined in the samples. More CDR3s were shared between individuals among healthy controls than among HIV+ patients, as measured by Jaccard index and by the count of highly shared sequences. Significantly higher mean Gini indices were seen in HIV-infected repertoires than in controls, possibly reflecting oligoclonality. Rare events from HIV-infected data received too much weight under size-matching, and comparisons were complicated by unequal numbers of distinct sequences between patients and controls. Only sixteen HIV-infected individuals were processed, which the authors considered a major limit on how widely the findings apply. In HIV-infected patients, the apparent post-therapy recovery of the Gini index was not replicated in size-matched repertoire data.

This clonotype appeared many times. The antigen it binds to is not known. No much larger clone exists at a distance of one base, and base qualities are not known. V is clipped by 0 bases and J by 8 bases, and the sequence between their germline boundaries is 20 bases long. There are 17 amino acids in the CDR3, from cysteine to phenylalanine inclusive. Only the CDR3 DNA is retained, 51 bases long and in frame from the first base. Looking up the germline V gene yields CDR1 LGHNA and CDR2 YSLEER. Whole blood was used without fractionating the cells, so the repertoire represented all peripheral T cells without sorting. As controls, ten healthy donors without infection were sampled, and about 40% of the ten donors were sampled a second time about three months later. For RNA extraction, an approximately 2.3 ml sample of peripheral blood was drawn into Tempus tubes. Residual genomic DNA was removed with the TURBO-DNase kit and globin mRNA was depleted with GLOBINclear.

Reverse transcription of 500 ng RNA was performed with SuperScript III using primers directed against the alpha and beta constant regions. Alpha and beta chain libraries were generated separately via chain-specific third strand synthesis with multiplexing indices. To avoid primer bias, the protocol used one single primer pair to amplify every rearrangement within a chain, and the protocol also attached molecular barcodes to each cDNA molecule. The SP2 sequencing primer site and a random hexamer were carried on a 5' RACE adapter, to which purified cDNA was joined by T4 RNA Ligase 1. With slow temperature ramps used to favor optimal annealing, second strand synthesis was primed from the SP2 site with Phusion polymerase. The 12-nucleotide barcode on each molecule comprised two random hexamer sequences, both introduced before amplification and concatenated. P5 and P7 adapter elements plus a second index were added in a short first PCR, which was followed by an approximately 23-cycle amplification PCR with P5s and P7 primers. A total of 25 to 35 PCR cycles were applied to the libraries, which were quantified on a Qubit, sized on a Bioanalyzer, and diluted to 4 to 4.5 nM. The normalized libraries were sequenced on an Illumina MiSeq using 2 x 250 paired-end kits. Reverse transcription reactions were cleaned up on MinElute columns and eluted into approximately 10 ul Tris-Cl. The adapter ligations were run for 20 to 25 hours at 16 degrees C, and AMPure XP beads at a 1:1 ratio were afterwards used to clean them. The authors' pipeline ran thus. A modified Decombinator that output V, J, insert and barcode information was used to process the demultiplexed FASTQ files. Sequences that shared a barcode but differed from the dominant sequence were treated as errors and discarded, and barcodes were clustered at Levenshtein distance 3 and counted to estimate the original cDNA molecules. The R packages ineq, vegan, igraph and RCytoscape were used for downstream analyses, with IMGT nomenclature and CDR3 definitions applied. To avoid skew from clonal expansion, each TCR was counted once, and V gene usage was computed over distinct sequences. Within a donor, similarity networks joined unique CDR3 amino acid sequences in every case where two of them were separated by a single Levenshtein edit. The authors compiled published HIV-specific CDR3s (almost 95 alpha, some 700 beta) and CMV-specific CDR3s (approximately 13 alpha, a few hundred beta) and searched for them in the repertoires. Random subsampling to size-matched repertoires showed patients' decreased diversity was not caused by their lower sequence numbers. In-frame beta chains were kept once TCRdb had trimmed the public reads at Q25 with fastp and called clones with MiXCR. Rows merge per CDR3 protein into single entries with the most common DNA and genes. TCRdb, not the authors, supplied the V and J calls. This sample holds 8,000 to 10,000 distinct CDR3 sequences; roughly 6% were observed only once. The ten most abundant clones make up 7.7% of the sample.

Sample: blood. The clonotype originates from an adult in good health. The rearranged chain carries TRBV4-3 and TRBJ2-4; matching of 5 bases hints at TRBD2 as the D gene. Here the CDR3 is given as CASSQDSASFDLHIQYF. The DNA sequence follows: TGCGCCAGCAGCCAAGACTCCGCTAGCTTCGACTTACACATTCAGTACTTC.